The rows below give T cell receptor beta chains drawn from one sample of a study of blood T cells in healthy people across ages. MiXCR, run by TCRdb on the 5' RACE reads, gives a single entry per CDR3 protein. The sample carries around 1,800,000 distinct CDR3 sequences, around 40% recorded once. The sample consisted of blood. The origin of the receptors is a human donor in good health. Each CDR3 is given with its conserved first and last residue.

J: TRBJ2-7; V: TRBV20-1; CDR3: CSAPEGSQRREQYF
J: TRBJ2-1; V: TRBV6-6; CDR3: CASSYSRGGGAYEQFF
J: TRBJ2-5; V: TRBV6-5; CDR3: CASSYSFMGIETQYF
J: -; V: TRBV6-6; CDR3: CASSYSGTRETQYF
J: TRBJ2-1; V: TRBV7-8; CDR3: CASSLSGYGSIWYNEQFF
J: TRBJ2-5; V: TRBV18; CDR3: CASSPGAGLNEQYF
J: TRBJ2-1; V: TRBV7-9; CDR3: CASSLRGSENNEQFF
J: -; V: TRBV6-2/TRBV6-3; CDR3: CASSFGTGRTQRLPYEQYF
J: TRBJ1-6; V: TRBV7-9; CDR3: CASSFKLGWNSPLHF
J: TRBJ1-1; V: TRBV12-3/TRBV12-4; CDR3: CASSSRRGGGAEAFF
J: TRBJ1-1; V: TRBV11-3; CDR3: CASSLIGGDPEAFF
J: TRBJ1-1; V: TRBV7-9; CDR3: CASSDAFDTEAFF
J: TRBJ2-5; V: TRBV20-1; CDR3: CSASPFDRVGETQYF
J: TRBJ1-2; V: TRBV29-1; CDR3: CSVEENYGYTF
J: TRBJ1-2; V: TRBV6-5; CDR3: CASSYDLEGQGFNYGYTF
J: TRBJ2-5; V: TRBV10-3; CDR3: CAVGETLKSQETQYF
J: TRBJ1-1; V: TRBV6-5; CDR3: CASSYLGRLNTEAFF
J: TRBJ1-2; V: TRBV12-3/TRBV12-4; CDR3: CASTQAGGGYTF
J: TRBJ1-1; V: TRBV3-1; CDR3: CASSQEVGGLPAFF
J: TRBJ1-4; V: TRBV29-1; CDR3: CSVGWDTEKLFF
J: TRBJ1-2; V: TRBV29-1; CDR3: CSVVEGARGYTF
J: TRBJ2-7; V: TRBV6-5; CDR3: CASSTGTENFEQYF
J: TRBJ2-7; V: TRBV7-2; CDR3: CASSLATAPRYF
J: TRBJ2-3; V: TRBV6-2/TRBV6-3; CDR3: CASSFSASGDTQYF
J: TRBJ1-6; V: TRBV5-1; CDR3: CASSLTPGRLSTPLHF
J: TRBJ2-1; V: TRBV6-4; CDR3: CASSVGYSNEQFF
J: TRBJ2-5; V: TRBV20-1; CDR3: CSGSPGETQYF
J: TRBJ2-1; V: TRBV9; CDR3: CASSVVAGVQFNEQFF
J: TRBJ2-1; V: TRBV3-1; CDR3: CASNWGGNYNEQFF
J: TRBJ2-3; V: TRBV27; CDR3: CASSPLLAGVADTQYF
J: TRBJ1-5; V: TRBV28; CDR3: CASSIHSNQPQHF
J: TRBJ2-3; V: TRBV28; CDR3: CASSNGQFLDTQYF
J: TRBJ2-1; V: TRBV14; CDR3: CASSQDWSSGGPYNEQFF
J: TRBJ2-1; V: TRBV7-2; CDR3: CASSLAPGQGFWYEQFF
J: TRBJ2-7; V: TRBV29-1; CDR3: CSVGQGGSYEQYF
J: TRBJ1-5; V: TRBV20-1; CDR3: CSATTGPNQPQHF
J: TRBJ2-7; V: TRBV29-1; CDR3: CSHGENRQNEQYF
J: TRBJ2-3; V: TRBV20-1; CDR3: CSARPAGGTDTQYF
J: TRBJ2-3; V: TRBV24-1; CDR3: CATSDLRQRGGTADTQYF
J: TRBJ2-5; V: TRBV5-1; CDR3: CASSLEMSEETQYF
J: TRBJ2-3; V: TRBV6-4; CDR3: CASSDRPGTSTDTQYF
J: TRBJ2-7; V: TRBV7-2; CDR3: CASTPEMGQGGYTYEQYF
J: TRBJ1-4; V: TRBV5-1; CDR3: CASSLVGATNEKLFF
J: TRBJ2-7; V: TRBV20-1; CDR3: CSARFGSSYEQYF
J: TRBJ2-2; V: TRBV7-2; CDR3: CASSSYQGAGELFF
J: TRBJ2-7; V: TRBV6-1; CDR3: CASITGPSYEQYF
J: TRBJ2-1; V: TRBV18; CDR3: CASSLRHVLNSYNEQFF
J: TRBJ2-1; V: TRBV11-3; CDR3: CASSIQGDNEQFF
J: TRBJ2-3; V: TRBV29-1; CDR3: CSVEGDPLADTDTRYF
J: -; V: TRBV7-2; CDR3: CASSRLPVGLAGFEQYF
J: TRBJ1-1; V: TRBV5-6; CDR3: CASSPRGWQTNTEAFF
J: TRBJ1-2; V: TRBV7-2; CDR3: CASSVLTGGPGYTF
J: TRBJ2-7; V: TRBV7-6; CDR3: CASSYTGTGGIHEQYF
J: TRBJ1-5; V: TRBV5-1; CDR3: CASSLGPNQPQHF
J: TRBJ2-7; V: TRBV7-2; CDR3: CASSLVSSVKVAAPPYEQYF
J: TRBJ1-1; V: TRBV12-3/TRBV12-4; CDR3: CASSSRVEGPNTEAFF
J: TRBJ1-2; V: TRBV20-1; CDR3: CSASSQGSFGYTF
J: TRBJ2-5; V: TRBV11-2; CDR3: CASSLVTGGVETQYF
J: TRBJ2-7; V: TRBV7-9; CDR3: CASSSWRTDYYEQYF